The rows below give T cell receptor beta chains drawn from one sample of a study of Ad26.COV2.S vaccination and SARS-CoV-2 variants. Libraries were prepared by immunoSEQ multiplex PCR; TCRdb keeps only in-frame clonotypes and omits some of them. Found here are more than 300,000 clones, around 89% of them singletons; the top ten hold roughly 5%. This specimen consisted of peripheral blood, obtained in a trial of Ad26.COV2.S vaccine versus placebo. These receptors were collected from a person aged 18-60 years who received the Ad26.COV2.S COVID-19 vaccine or a placebo. Both conserved end residues are part of each CDR3. The order of the fields is clone size, CDR3 length, V gene, J gene, D gene, CDR3 protein, CDR3 DNA. D genes are given only for firm matches. Clone size is not always given. Where it is, it says once, few, many or a class for expanded clones.

-	13	TRBV9	TRBJ1-2	-	CASSTSTRFGYTF	TGTGCCAGCAGCACATCAACCAGGTTTGGCTACACCTTC
-	14	TRBV6-5	TRBJ2-7	-	CASNWGATTYEQYF	TGTGCCAGCAATTGGGGGGCCACTACCTACGAGCAGTACTTC
-	17	TRBV28	TRBJ1-5	-	CASSLRGWGIGNQPQHF	TGTGCCAGCAGTTTAAGGGGCTGGGGTATTGGCAATCAGCCCCAGCATTTT
-	20	TRBV19	TRBJ2-3	TRBD1	CASSISFYRGGPTLTDTQYF	TGTGCCAGTAGTATATCGTTTTATCGAGGGGGCCCTACCTTAACAGATACGCAGTATTTT
-	15	TRBV24-1	TRBJ2-2	-	CATSSSRQLPGELFF	TGTGCCACCAGTAGTAGCCGGCAGTTGCCCGGGGAGCTGTTTTTT
once	16	TRBV6-1	TRBJ1-6	-	CASSEEEGRTNSPLHF	TGTGCCAGCAGTGAAGAAGAGGGCCGGACTAATTCACCCCTCCACTTT
-	17	TRBV5-1	TRBJ2-7	TRBD1	CASSLWGPGTDSYEQYF	TGCGCCAGCAGCTTGTGGGGACCCGGGACAGACTCCTACGAGCAGTACTTC
-	14	TRBV7-9	TRBJ1-2	TRBD1	CASRTLQGTYGYTF	TGTGCCAGCAGAACGTTACAGGGGACCTATGGCTACACCTTC
-	13	TRBV29-1	TRBJ2-2	-	CSVDIRRTGELFF	TGCAGCGTTGATATCAGGCGTACCGGGGAGCTGTTTTTT
-	13	TRBV10-3	TRBJ1-5	-	CAISGGRNQPQHF	TGTGCCATCAGTGGGGGGCGCAATCAGCCCCAGCATTTT
-	16	TRBV6-6	TRBJ1-5	-	CASSYESGDLGQPQHF	TGTGCCAGCAGTTACGAATCCGGGGACCTTGGTCAGCCCCAGCATTTT
-	14	TRBV3-1/TRBV3-2	TRBJ1-2	-	CASSQENGGYGYTF	TGTGCCAGCAGCCAAGAAAATGGAGGGTATGGCTACACCTTC
once	18	TRBV3-1/TRBV3-2	TRBJ2-1	TRBD2	CASSQGASGGGIYNEQFF	TGTGCCAGCAGCCAAGGTGCGAGCGGGGGGGGGATTTACAATGAGCAGTTCTTC
-	14	TRBV18	TRBJ1-1	-	CASSLVGANTEAFF	TGTGCCAGCTCACTAGTCGGTGCGAACACTGAAGCTTTCTTT
once	16	TRBV24-1	TRBJ2-1	-	CATSEGTGRSYNEQFF	TGTGCCACCAGTGAGGGTACCGGGCGCTCCTACAATGAGCAGTTCTTC
-	14	TRBV19	TRBJ2-7	-	CASSIGGLGGEQYF	TGTGCCAGTAGTATTGGAGGGTTAGGCGGCGAGCAGTACTTC
-	14	TRBV11-1	TRBJ2-5	TRBD1	CASSDRGWQETQYF	TGTGCCAGCAGCGACAGGGGTTGGCAAGAGACCCAGTACTTC
-	15	TRBV6-6	TRBJ2-2	TRBD1	CASWGGGQGARELFF	TGTGCCAGCTGGGGAGGCGGACAGGGGGCCCGGGAGCTGTTTTTT